The entry that follows covers one T cell receptor (beta chain) sequence. This clone was seen a handful of times. It lacks a known antigen. No per-base quality is available; no much larger clone lies one base away. This sample is part of a study of PD-1 blockade in classical Hodgkin lymphoma (dated by TCRdb to about 2020). Regarding the research as a whole: To define a peripheral blood immune signature of response to PD-1 blockade in classical Hodgkin lymphoma, the study combined TCR beta sequencing with CyTOF.

This specimen's time point label, interpreted: newly diagnosed, previously untreated cHL patient sample. A Miltenyi CD4+ T cell isolation kit was used for magnetic negative selection to purify CD4+ T cells from thawed PBMCs. As a comparison group for the relapsed/refractory trial patients, PBMCs were sequenced from patients with newly diagnosed, previously untreated classical Hodgkin lymphoma. Peripheral blood was collected in 8 mL Vacutainer Cell Preparation Tubes, from which PBMCs were isolated by centrifugation and then cryopreserved. Purified CD4+ and CD8+ fractions were prepared only for cases where an additional PBMC sample was available. Magnetically labelled cells were removed on LS columns in a quadroMACS separator, and the flow-through was collected as the purified fraction. Genomic DNA was extracted with the Qiagen DNeasy kit from unsorted PBMCs and from negatively selected CD4+ and CD8+ fractions. TCR beta CDR3 regions were subjected to amplification by immunoSEQ multiplex PCR with primers that anneal to V and J segments. A synthetic immune receptor repertoire was used to minimize amplification bias, and any residual bias was removed computationally once sequencing was done. From the authors' description of their analysis: Repertoire diversity was quantified as the Shannon entropy index using custom Python scripts. Unsorted, CD4+ and CD8+ repertoires were analyzed separately, except in combined analyses where CD4+ and CD8+ sequences were merged in silico. Entries here come from immuneACCESS through TCRdb and include only in-frame sequences with V and J called. Some clones fail to appear in such tables; in the studies checked, an unresolved V gene covers under half of the shortfall, and the cause of the remainder is unknown. The V and J calls and clone size are taken from that table; D and trimming were inferred from the DNA. This sample gives more than 30,000 clones in total; about 87% of them show up just once. The ten largest clones add up to over 1% of the sample.

Between the V and J ends, shortened by 3 bases and 6 bases respectively, the junction contains 16 bases. From the cysteine through the valine, the CDR3 covers 14 amino acids. The entry retains the CDR3 DNA only, 42 bases that are in frame from base 1. Findings and caveats that apply to the study as a whole: Only a single clinical trial cohort was studied, and what caused the repertoire differences, possibly disease activity or prior therapy, remained undefined. Baseline TCR diversity was reported to be lower in newly diagnosed patients than in healthy donors, and even lower in relapsed/refractory patients.

The sequence links TRBV5-3 to TRBJ2-7; the D assignment is uncertain and may be TRBD1 or TRBD2, with 6 bases supporting each. TRBV5-3 is recorded as an ORF, its role being uncertain. This TCR was sampled from a human donor with classical Hodgkin lymphoma. Sequenced: CD4+ T cells from blood. The nucleotide sequence reads as follows: TGTGCCAGAAGCTGGGACGGGGGCCGGAGCGAGCAGTACGTC. It is translated as CARSWDGGRSEQYV.